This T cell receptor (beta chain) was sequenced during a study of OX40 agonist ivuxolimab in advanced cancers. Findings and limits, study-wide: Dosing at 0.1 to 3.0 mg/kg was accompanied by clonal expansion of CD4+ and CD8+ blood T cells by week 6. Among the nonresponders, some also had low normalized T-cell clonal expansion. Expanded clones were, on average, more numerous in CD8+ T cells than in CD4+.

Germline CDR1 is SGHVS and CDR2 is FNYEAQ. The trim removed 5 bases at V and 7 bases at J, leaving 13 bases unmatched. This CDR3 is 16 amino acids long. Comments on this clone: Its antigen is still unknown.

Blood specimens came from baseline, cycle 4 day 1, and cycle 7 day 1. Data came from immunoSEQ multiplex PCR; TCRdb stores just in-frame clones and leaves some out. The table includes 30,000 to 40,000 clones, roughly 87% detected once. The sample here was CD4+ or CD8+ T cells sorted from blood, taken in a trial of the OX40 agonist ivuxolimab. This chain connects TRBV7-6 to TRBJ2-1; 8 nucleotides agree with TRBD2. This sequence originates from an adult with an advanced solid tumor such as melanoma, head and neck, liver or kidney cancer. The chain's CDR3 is CASSTYSRGGLNEQFF. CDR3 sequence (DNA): TGTGCCAGCAGCACCTATTCCCGGGGGGGCCTTAATGAGCAGTTCTTC.